This T cell receptor (beta chain) was observed in a study of human T cells and chemical hapten exposure. Study information: Scalp application of diphenylcyclopropenone was performed weekly in patients across the entire roughly 23-week study. Study-level results: Every donor had alopecia, and their immune response may therefore differ from healthy people's. Expanded TCRs formed significantly more large CDR3 similarity clusters than controls.

This clonotype was recorded at least ten times. Antigen specificity is unknown. TCRdb reprocessed the RACE reads via MiXCR and lists one record per CDR3 protein. This sample has over 35,000 distinct CDR3 sequences, with 4% found just once. Specified time point: patch test 1, 2 weeks after DPC sensitization. Treatment defined: therapeutic diphenylcyclopropenone sensitization with weekly scalp DPC. Total RNA was extracted from unfractionated whole blood. This receptor was identified in a man in his fifties with alopecia areata. Some clones in this sample may be carry-over from other donors' samples. The material was whole blood, obtained in connection with sensitization to the hapten diphenylcyclopropenone (DPC).

The CDR3 coding sequence is TGTGCCAGCAGTCTTCCGTTGGGGGACACCCGGTGGGTGGAGCAGTACTTC. Translation: CASSLPLGDTRWVEQYF. The chain is built from TRBV28 and TRBJ2-7; D perhaps matches TRBD1 (6 bases). The germline CDR1 and CDR2 sequences are MDHEN and SYDVKM. The CDR3 covers 17 residues. Trimming stripped 5 bases from V and 7 bases from J, with 27 bases between.